The 17 T cell receptor beta chains listed next were all sequenced from one sample in a study of CD8+ T cells in alopecia areata. Extracted RNA was reverse transcribed into cDNA, the sequencing template. Generated by immunoSEQ multiplex PCR, the TCRdb table keeps only in-frame clones and is missing some. Of 120,000 or so clones listed, about 46% were seen once; the top ten hold roughly 10%. Sequenced sample: NKG2D-low CD8+ T cells sorted from blood. Receptors originate from a human donor with alopecia areata.

V is TRBV29-1 and J is TRBJ2-1; D is undetermined. Germline V gene data show CDR1 as SQVTM and CDR2 as ANQGSEA. There are 16 residues in the CDR3. V was pared by 4 bases and J by 3 bases, with 19 bases between. CDR3 region: CSVVWTGTPFYNEQFF. CDR3 DNA sequence: TGCAGCGTTGTTTGGACGGGTACCCCCTTCTACAATGAGCAGTTCTTC.

The V and J genes are TRBV7-9 and TRBJ1-6, with a possible D match to TRBD1 (6 bases). Germline CDR1 SEHNR, CDR2 FQNEAQ (reference sequence). The CDR3 sequence is 13 residues long. Trimming cost V 4 bases and J 10 bases, with 11 bases left between them. The CDR3 DNA is TGTGCCAGCAGCTCACGGACAGTATCACCCCTCCACTTT. Translated, it gives CASSSRTVSPLHF.

The chain has TRBV29-1 and TRBJ2-5; 9 nucleotides line up with TRBD2. The junction had 10 bases not matched to a gene; V was cut back by 3 bases and J by 5 bases. The CDR3 has 15 residues. Germline V lookup: CDR1 SQVTM, CDR2 ANQGSEA. This CDR3 is CSVDALAGVGETQYF. In DNA form, the CDR3 reads TGCAGCGTTGACGCGTTAGCGGGAGTAGGGGAGACCCAGTACTTC.

This chain links TRBV27 with TRBJ2-7; D call uncertain. This CDR3 region has 11 residues. The ends were cut back, 5 bases at V and 7 bases at J, with 9 bases in the middle. CDR1 and CDR2 (germline): MNHEY, SMNVEV (reference sequence). CDR3 loop: CASSPPPEQYF. The CDR3 bases are TGTGCCAGCAGTCCCCCCCCGGAGCAGTACTTC.

This clone was observed a single time. This rearrangement joins TRBV29-1 to TRBJ2-5, with 9 bases identical to TRBD2. This CDR3 has 15 amino acids. The V gene end was trimmed by 3 bases and the J gene end by 5 bases; junction bases not matched to a gene: 10. The germline V gene encodes CDR1 SQVTM and CDR2 ANQGSEA. The CDR3 DNA sequence: TGCAGCGTTGATGGCTTAGCGGGAGATCAGGAGACCCAGTACTTC. Translated, it gives CSVDGLAGDQETQYF.

The chain recombines TRBV29-1 with TRBJ1-1; D might be TRBD1 (5 bases). In germline, CDR1 is SQVTM, CDR2 ANQGSEA. The CDR3 has 11 amino acids. Trimming removed 7 bases at V and 7 bases at J, with 13 bases between. CDR3 region: CSGRQLREAFF. For the CDR3, the DNA is TGCAGCGGAAGACAGCTGCGTGAAGCTTTCTTT.

Only a few counts were recorded for this clone. The chain couples TRBV27 to TRBJ2-5, with D possibly TRBD1 on 6 matching bases. The V end was cut by 5 bases, the J end by 0 bases, with 10 bases between. The CDR3 loop spans 14 amino acids. Germline V gene data show CDR1 as MNHEY and CDR2 as SMNVEV (reference sequence). DNA of the CDR3: TGTGCCAGCAGTCCCCGACAGGACCAAGAGACCCAGTACTTC. It yields the protein CASSPRQDQETQYF.

This clone was counted only a few times. The V call is TRBV29-1, the J call TRBJ2-7, with 7 bases that match TRBD1. Germline values: CDR1 SQVTM, CDR2 ANQGSEA. The CDR3 extends over 14 amino acids. V was clipped by 5 bases and J by 3 bases; unmatched bases: 10. The CDR3 DNA is TGCAGCGTTTATGGACAGGCCCCTTTCTACGAGCAGTACTTC. It specifies CSVYGQAPFYEQYF.

The chain carries TRBV29-1 and TRBJ2-1, with 12 bases fitting TRBD2. This CDR3 is 13 amino acids long. The J segment lost 10 bases and the V segment lost 8 bases, leaving 9 bases of the junction unmatched. Germline V gene data show CDR1 as SQVTM and CDR2 as ANQGSEA. The CDR3 spells CSSPGLAGPEQFF. CDR3 nucleotide sequence: TGCAGCTCTCCGGGACTAGCGGGCCCCGAGCAGTTCTTC.

This clone was counted between two and nine times. The genes are TRBV9 and TRBJ2-2; TRBD1 matches at 7 bases. Germline assignment: CDR1 SGDLS and CDR2 YYNGEE. The CDR3 totals 13 residues. J was trimmed by 10 bases and V by 3 bases; bases with no gene match: 6. The CDR3 nucleotides are TGTGCCAGCAGCGGCCCCGGGACAGCGGAGCTGTTTTTT. Residues: CASSGPGTAELFF.

The chain carries TRBV7-9 and TRBJ2-5; D is unclear. CDR3 length: 13 amino acids. V gave up 5 bases and J gave up 5 bases, with 12 bases separating them. The germline V gene has CDR1 SEHNR and CDR2 FQNEAQ (reference sequence). The DNA for the CDR3 is TGTGCCAGCAGCCTTCTTGACTCTGAGACCCAGTACTTC. It yields the protein CASSLLDSETQYF.

This chain connects TRBV5-4 to TRBJ1-2; possible D gene TRBD1, 6 bases. CDR1 is SGHNT, CDR2 YYREEE, per germline (reference sequence). The CDR3 runs to 13 residues. V was clipped by 5 bases and J by 7 bases, with 15 bases between them. The CDR3 sequence: CASRTDSELGYTF. The CDR3 DNA follows: TGTGCCAGCAGAACGGACAGTGAACTTGGCTACACCTTC.

V usage is TRBV30 and J usage is TRBJ2-1, with 7 bases lining up with TRBD2. Looked up from germline, CDR1 is GTSNPN and CDR2 is SVGIG (reference sequence). V was clipped by 3 bases and J by 6 bases; unmatched bases: 8. The CDR3 has 14 residues. CDR3 residues: CAWSFGGGPNEQFF. The CDR3 DNA follows: TGTGCCTGGAGCTTTGGCGGGGGACCCAATGAGCAGTTCTTC.

This chain connects TRBV27 to TRBJ2-7; 7 bases agree with TRBD1. Losses at the gene ends were 5 bases for V and 3 bases for J; bases not matched to a gene: 7. CDR1 and CDR2 from the germline V gene are MNHEY and SMNVEV (reference sequence). The length of the CDR3 is 14 residues. The CDR3 loop reads CASSRTGQDYEQYF. In nucleotides, the CDR3 is TGTGCCAGCAGTCGCACTGGACAGGACTACGAGCAGTACTTC.

The V and J genes are TRBV11-2 and TRBJ1-2; perhaps TRBD1 as D (5 bases). The germline CDR1 and CDR2 sequences are SGHAT and FQNNGV. CDR3 length: 15 residues. Trimming removed 1 base from V and 7 bases from J, with 16 bases in between. The DNA of the CDR3 is TGTGCCAGCAGCTTAGTGCGTCAGGGCCAAACTGGCTACACCTTC. This gives the protein CASSLVRQGQTGYTF.

J is TRBJ2-3 and V is TRBV27; 8 nucleotides align to TRBD1. This CDR3 has 15 amino acids. J lost 4 bases, V lost 5 bases, and 8 bases had no gene match. Per the germline V gene, CDR1 is MNHEY and CDR2 is SMNVEV (reference sequence). CDR3: CASSPRTGYSDTQYF. The CDR3 DNA reads TGTGCCAGCAGTCCCCGGACAGGGTACTCAGATACGCAGTATTTT.

The V and J genes are TRBV29-1 and TRBJ2-5; D uncertain. Germline V gene data show CDR1 as SQVTM and CDR2 as ANQGSEA. The CDR3 has 11 amino acids. Deletions cut 5 bases from V and 3 bases from J, with 7 bases between. The DNA of the CDR3 is TGCAGCGTTCCAAGGAAAGAGACCCAGTACTTC. Its translation is CSVPRKETQYF.